This TCR beta chain was found in a study of identical twins. One entry per CDR3 protein results from TCRdb running MiXCR on the 5' RACE reads. The table lists hundreds of thousands of distinct CDR3 sequences, 9% to 15% of them singletons. This CDR3 comprises 17 residues. Germline-derived CDR1 and CDR2 are SGHTA and FQGTGA. After removal of 0 bases from V and 6 bases from J, the junction contained 8 bases not matched to a gene. The same data also went into a second study, on yellow fever vaccine responses in identical twins.

The J gene is TRBJ2-1, the V gene TRBV7-3; 10 bases map to TRBD2. This sequence originates from a woman between 18 and 29 years old in good health. Sequencing was performed on PBMCs. CDR3 DNA sequence: TGTGCCAGCAGCTTAACAGGTCTAGCGGGAGTCGGCAATGAGCAGTTCTTC. This codes for CASSLTGLAGVGNEQFF.